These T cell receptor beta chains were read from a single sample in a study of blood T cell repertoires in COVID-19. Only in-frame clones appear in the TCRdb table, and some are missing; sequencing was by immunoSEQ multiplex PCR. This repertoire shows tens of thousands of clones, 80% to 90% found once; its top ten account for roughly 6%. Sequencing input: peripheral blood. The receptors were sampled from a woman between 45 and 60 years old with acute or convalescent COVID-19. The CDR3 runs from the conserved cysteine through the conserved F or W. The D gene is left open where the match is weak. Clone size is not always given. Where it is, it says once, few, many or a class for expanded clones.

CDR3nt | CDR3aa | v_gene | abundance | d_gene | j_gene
TGCAGCGTTGGGCGAGTCTTGAGCGACTATGGCTACACCTTC | CSVGRVLSDYGYTF | TRBV29-1 | . | . | TRBJ1-2
TGCGCCAGCAGCTTTGGACAGGAAAACATTCAGTACTTC | CASSFGQENIQYF | TRBV5-1 | . | TRBD1 | TRBJ2-4
TGTGCCACCAGCAGAGATCGAGACAATCAGCCCCAGCATTTT | CATSRDRDNQPQHF | TRBV15 | . | . | TRBJ1-5
TGTGCCAGCAGCCAAGTGGACAAACAAGAGACCCAGTACTTC | CASSQVDKQETQYF | TRBV3-1/TRBV3-2 | . | . | TRBJ2-5
TGTGCCAGCAGCGTAGTTGCGGGTGAGCAGTTCTTC | CASSVVAGEQFF | TRBV9 | . | . | TRBJ2-1
TGTGCCAGTAATCAGGGGAATCAGCCCCAGCATTTT | CASNQGNQPQHF | TRBV19 | . | . | TRBJ1-5
TGTGCCAGCAGTTTCTTCCCTAGCGGGAGTTTGGATGAGCAGTTCTTC | CASSFFPSGSLDEQFF | TRBV6-2/TRBV6-3 | . | TRBD2 | TRBJ2-1
TGCGCCAGCAGCTTGGAAGGCACTAGCGGGATAACTTTCACAGATACGCAGTATTTT | CASSLEGTSGITFTDTQYF | TRBV5-1 | . | TRBD2 | TRBJ2-3
TGCGCCAGCAGCCAAGCCTGGACAGGGGCCTACTCTGGGGCCAACGTCCTGACTTTC | CASSQAWTGAYSGANVLTF | TRBV4-3 | once | TRBD1 | TRBJ2-6
TGTGCCAGCAGTTACTCCGGGGGATCCTATGGCTACACCTTC | CASSYSGGSYGYTF | TRBV6-5 | . | . | TRBJ1-2
TGTGCCAGCTCACCACCAGCCGACAGCAATGAGCAGTTCTTC | CASSPPADSNEQFF | TRBV18 | . | . | TRBJ2-1
TGCGCCAGCAGCTTGTTAGCGCATGAGGGCAATGAGCAGTTCTTC | CASSLLAHEGNEQFF | TRBV5-1 | . | . | TRBJ2-1
TGTGCCAGCAGGTTCGGGAGGCTCGGAAACACCATATATTTT | CASRFGRLGNTIYF | TRBV11-1 | . | . | TRBJ1-3
TGTGCCAGCAGTTTATCGGGACAGGGTTCCTACGAGCAGTACTTC | CASSLSGQGSYEQYF | TRBV27 | . | TRBD1 | TRBJ2-7
TGTGCCAGCAGCGAGGACAGGACCGCCGCTGAAGCTTTCTTT | CASSEDRTAAEAFF | TRBV6-5 | . | TRBD1 | TRBJ1-1
TGTGCCAGCGTGAGCGGGAGGGTAGTCCCCGGTGAGCAGTTCTTC | CASVSGRVVPGEQFF | TRBV2 | medium-sized | TRBD2 | TRBJ2-1
TGTGCCAGTAGTATTCAGGGAAGCACTGAAGCTTTCTTT | CASSIQGSTEAFF | TRBV19 | . | . | TRBJ1-1
TGTGCCAGCAGCAATGGGGACAGGGCCTGGGAGACCCAGTACTTC | CASSNGDRAWETQYF | TRBV7-8 | . | TRBD1 | TRBJ2-5
TGTGCCAGCAGTTTAGGCCAGACACGTGGCTACACCTTC | CASSLGQTRGYTF | TRBV12-3/TRBV12-4 | . | . | TRBJ1-2
TGTGCCAGCAGCTTGAGTGGACTAGCAGAAGAGACCCAGTACTTC | CASSLSGLAEETQYF | TRBV7-3 | once | TRBD2 | TRBJ2-5
TGTGCCAGCAGCCGGGGGTCTGGACAGGGTATCACCGGGGAGCTGTTTTTT | CASSRGSGQGITGELFF | TRBV5-4 | . | TRBD1 | TRBJ2-2
TGTGCCAGCTCCGGGGGGGCTGCAACTAATGAAAAACTGTTTTTT | CASSGGAATNEKLFF | TRBV18 | . | . | TRBJ1-4
TGTGCCAGCAGCTTAGAAGCGGGGACTTACAATGAGCAGTTCTTC | CASSLEAGTYNEQFF | TRBV11-1 | . | TRBD2 | TRBJ2-1
TGTGCCAGCAGTCCCATTCTCGACAGACTGGGGCTAAATGGCTACACCTTC | CASSPILDRLGLNGYTF | TRBV6-2/TRBV6-3 | . | . | TRBJ1-2
TGTGCCAGCAGCCAGTCAACCGGGTTTGGGGAAAAACTGTTTTTT | CASSQSTGFGEKLFF | TRBV11-2 | few | . | TRBJ1-4
TGTGCCAGCAGTTCAGAGAGGGGGAGGGATCAGCCCCAGCATTTT | CASSSERGRDQPQHF | TRBV2 | . | . | TRBJ1-5
TGTGCCAGCAGTTTACCAGGGACAGCGGATGAAGCTTTCTTT | CASSLPGTADEAFF | TRBV28 | . | TRBD1 | TRBJ1-1
TGCGCCAGCAGCTTGACCAGGGTCAATTCACCCCTCCACTTT | CASSLTRVNSPLHF | TRBV5-1 | . | . | TRBJ1-6
TGTGCCAGCAGCCTAAGAACAGGGGGAACTGAAGCTTTCTTT | CASSLRTGGTEAFF | TRBV25-1 | . | TRBD1 | TRBJ1-1
TGTGCCAGCAGTTTATCTGGGCTACCCGAAGTCGATGAGCAGTTCTTC | CASSLSGLPEVDEQFF | TRBV28 | . | . | TRBJ2-1
TGTGCCACCGAGGAGGGGAGTGGATCCTACGAGCAGTACTTC | CATEEGSGSYEQYF | TRBV19 | . | . | TRBJ2-7